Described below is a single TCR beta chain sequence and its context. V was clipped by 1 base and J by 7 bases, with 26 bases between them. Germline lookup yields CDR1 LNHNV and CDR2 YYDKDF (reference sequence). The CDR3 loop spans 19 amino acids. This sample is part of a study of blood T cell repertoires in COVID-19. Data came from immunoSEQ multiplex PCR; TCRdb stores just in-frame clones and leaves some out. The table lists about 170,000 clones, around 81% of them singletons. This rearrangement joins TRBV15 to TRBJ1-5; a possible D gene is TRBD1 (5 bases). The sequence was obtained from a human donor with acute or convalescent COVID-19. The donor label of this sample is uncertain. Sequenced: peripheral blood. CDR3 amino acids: CATSRGGSLSKGEGQPQHF. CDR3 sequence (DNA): TGTGCCACCAGCAGAGGGGGCTCTCTGTCCAAAGGGGAAGGCCAGCCCCAGCATTTT.